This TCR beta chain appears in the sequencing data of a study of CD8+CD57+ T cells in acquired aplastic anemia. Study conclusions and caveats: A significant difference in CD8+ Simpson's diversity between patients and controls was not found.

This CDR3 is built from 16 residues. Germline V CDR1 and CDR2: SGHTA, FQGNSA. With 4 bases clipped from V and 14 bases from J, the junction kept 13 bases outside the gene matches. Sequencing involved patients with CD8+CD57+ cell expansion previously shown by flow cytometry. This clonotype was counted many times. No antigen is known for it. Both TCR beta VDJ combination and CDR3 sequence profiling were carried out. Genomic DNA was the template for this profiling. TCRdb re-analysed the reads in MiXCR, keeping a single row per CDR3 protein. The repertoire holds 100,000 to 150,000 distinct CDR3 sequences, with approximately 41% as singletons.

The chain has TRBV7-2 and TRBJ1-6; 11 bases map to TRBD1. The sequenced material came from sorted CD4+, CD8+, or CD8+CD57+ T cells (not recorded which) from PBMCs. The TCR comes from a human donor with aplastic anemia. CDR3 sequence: CASSSGQGVLNLALHF. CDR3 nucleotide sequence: TGTGCCAGCAGCTCGGGACAGGGGGTCCTAAATTTGGCCCTCCACTTT. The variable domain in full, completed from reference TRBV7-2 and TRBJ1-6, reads GAGVSQSPSNKVTEKGKDVELRCDPISGHTALYWYRQSLGQGLEFLIYFQGNSAPDKSGLPSDRFSAERTGGSVSTLTIQRTQQEDSAVYLCASSSGQGVLNLALHFGNGTRLTVT.